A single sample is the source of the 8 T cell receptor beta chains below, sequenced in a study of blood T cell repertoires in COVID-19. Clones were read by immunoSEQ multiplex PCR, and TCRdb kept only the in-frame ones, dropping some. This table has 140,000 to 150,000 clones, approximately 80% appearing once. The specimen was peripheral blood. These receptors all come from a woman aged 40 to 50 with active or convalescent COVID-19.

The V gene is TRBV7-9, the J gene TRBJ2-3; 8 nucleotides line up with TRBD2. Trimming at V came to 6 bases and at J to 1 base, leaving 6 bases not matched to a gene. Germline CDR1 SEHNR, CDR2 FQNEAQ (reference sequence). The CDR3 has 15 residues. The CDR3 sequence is CASRSLAGRTDTQYF. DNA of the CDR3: TGTGCCAGCAGGAGTTTAGCGGGGCGCACAGATACGCAGTATTTT.

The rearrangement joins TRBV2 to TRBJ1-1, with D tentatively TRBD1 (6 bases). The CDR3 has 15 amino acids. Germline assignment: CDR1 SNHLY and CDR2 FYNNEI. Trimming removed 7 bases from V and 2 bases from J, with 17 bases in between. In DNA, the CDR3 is TGTGCCAGCAACGAATTCCGGACAGTTAACACTGAAGCTTTCTTT. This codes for CASNEFRTVNTEAFF.

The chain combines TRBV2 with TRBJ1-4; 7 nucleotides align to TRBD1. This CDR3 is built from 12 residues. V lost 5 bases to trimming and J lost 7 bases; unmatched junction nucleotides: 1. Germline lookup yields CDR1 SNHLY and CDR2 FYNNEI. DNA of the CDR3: TGTGCCAGCAGTCGACAGGGTGAAAAACTGTTTTTT. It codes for CASSRQGEKLFF.

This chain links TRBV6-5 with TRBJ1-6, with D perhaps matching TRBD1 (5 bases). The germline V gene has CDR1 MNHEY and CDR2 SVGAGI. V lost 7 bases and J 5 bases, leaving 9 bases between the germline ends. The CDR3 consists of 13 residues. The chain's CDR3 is CASNRGDNSPLHF. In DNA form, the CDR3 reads TGTGCCAGCAACCGGGGGGATAATTCACCCCTCCACTTT.

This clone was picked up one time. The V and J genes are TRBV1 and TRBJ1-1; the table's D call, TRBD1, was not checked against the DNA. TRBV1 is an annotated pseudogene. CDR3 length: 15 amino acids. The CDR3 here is CTSSQDPGGHTEAFF. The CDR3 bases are TGCACCAGCAGCCAAGATCCTGGGGGCCACACTGAAGCTTTCTTT.

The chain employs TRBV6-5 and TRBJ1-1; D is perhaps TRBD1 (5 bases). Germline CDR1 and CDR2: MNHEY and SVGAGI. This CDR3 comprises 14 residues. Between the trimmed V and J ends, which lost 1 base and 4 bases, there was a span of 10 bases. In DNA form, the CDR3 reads TGTGCCAGCAGTTACTTTTTGGGGGGCACTGAAGCTTTCTTT. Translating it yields CASSYFLGGTEAFF.

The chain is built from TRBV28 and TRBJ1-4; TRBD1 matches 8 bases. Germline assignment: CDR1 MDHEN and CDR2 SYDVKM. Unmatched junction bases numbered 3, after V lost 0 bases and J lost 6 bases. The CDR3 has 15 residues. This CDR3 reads CASSLWWTGYEKLFF. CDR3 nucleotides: TGTGCCAGCAGTTTATGGTGGACAGGGTATGAAAAACTGTTTTTT.

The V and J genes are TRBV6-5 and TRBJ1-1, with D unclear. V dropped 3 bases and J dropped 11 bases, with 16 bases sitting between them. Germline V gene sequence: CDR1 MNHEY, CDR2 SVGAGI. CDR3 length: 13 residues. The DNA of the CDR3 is TGTGCCAGCAGTTATGACACATCCGGCTGGGCTTTCTTT. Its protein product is CASSYDTSGWAFF.